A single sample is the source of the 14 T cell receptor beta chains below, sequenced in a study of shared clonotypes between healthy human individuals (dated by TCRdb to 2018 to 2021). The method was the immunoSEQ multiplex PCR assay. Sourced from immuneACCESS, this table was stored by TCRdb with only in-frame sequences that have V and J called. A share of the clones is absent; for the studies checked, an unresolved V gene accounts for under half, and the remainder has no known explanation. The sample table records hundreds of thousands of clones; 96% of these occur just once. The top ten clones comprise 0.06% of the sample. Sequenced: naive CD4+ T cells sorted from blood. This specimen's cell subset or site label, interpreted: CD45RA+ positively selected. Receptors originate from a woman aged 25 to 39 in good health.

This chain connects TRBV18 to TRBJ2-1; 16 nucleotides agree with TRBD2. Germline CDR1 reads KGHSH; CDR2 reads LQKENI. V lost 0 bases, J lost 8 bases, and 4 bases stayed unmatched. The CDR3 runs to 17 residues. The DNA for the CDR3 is TGTGCCAGCTCACCACCGGGACTAGCGGGAGGGAAGGATGAGCAGTTCTTC. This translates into CASSPPGLAGGKDEQFF.

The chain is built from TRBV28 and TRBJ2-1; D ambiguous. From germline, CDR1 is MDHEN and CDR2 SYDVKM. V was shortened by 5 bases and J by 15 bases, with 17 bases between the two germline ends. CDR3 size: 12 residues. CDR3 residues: CASSGPDVPGFF. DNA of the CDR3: TGTGCCAGCAGTGGCCCGGACGTGCCAGGGTTCTTC.

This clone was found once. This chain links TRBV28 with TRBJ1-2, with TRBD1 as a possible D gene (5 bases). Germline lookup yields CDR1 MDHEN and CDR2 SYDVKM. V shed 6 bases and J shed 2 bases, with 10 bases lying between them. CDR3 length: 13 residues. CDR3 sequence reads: CASRGGRNYGYTF. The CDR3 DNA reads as TGTGCCAGCAGGGGGGGACGGAACTATGGCTACACCTTC.

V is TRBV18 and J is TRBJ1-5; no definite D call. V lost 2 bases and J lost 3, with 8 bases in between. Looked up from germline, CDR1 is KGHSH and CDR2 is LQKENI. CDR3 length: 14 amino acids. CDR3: CASSPDLSNQPQHF. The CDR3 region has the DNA TGTGCCAGCTCACCAGACCTCTCCAATCAGCCCCAGCATTTT.

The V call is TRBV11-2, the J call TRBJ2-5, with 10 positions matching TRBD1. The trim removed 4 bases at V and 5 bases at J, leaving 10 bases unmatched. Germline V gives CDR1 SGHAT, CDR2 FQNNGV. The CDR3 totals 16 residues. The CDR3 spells CASSYPGQGLRETQYF. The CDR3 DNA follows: TGTGCCAGCAGCTACCCGGGACAGGGGTTGAGGGAGACCCAGTACTTC.

This chain's CDR3 is CASSEAGSYTF. The DNA of the CDR3 is TGTGCCAGCAGTGAGGCGGGAAGCTACACCTTC. V and J are TRBV2 and TRBJ1-2; D is unclear. The CDR3 extends over 11 amino acids. The V end was cut by 3 bases, the J end by 9 bases, with 8 bases between. Germline V gives CDR1 SNHLY, CDR2 FYNNEI.

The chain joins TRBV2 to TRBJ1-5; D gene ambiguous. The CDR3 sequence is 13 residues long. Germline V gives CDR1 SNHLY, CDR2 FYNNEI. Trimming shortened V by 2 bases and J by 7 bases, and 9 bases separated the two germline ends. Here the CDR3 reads CASSEFEGQPQHF. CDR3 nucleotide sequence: TGTGCCAGCAGTGAATTCGAGGGACAGCCCCAGCATTTT.

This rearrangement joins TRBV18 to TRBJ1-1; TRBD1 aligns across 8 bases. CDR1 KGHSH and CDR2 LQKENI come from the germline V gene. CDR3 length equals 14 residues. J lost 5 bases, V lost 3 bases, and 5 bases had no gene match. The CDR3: CASSPDRVQTEAFF. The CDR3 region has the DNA TGTGCCAGCTCACCGGACAGGGTTCAGACTGAAGCTTTCTTT. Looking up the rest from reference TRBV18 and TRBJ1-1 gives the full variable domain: NAGVMQNPRHLVRRRGQEARLRCSPMKGHSHVYWYRQLPEEGLKFMVYLQKENIIDESGMPKERFSAEFPKEGPSILRIQQVVRGDSAAYFCASSPDRVQTEAFFGQGTRLTVV.

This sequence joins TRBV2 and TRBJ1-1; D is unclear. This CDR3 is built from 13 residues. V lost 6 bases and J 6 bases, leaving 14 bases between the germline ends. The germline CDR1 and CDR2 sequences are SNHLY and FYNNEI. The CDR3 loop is CASRTNGISEAFF. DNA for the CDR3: TGTGCCAGCAGGACCAATGGGATCTCTGAAGCTTTCTTT.

The CDR3 here is CASSYRLAAASYEQYF. The DNA of the CDR3 is TGTGCCAGCAGTTATAGACTAGCGGCGGCCAGCTACGAGCAGTACTTC. The J gene is TRBJ2-7, the V gene TRBV28; 9 bases align to TRBD2. CDR1 is MDHEN and CDR2 is SYDVKM in the germline V gene. The CDR3 covers 16 residues. Losses at the gene ends were 4 bases for V and 3 bases for J; bases not matched to a gene: 10.

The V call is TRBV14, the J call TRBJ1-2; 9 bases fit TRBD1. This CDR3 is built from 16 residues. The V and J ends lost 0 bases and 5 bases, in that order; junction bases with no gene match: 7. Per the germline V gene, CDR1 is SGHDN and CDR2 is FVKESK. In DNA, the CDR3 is TGTGCCAGCAGCCAAGACTTGGGACAGGGAGGATATGGCTACACCTTC. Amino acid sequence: CASSQDLGQGGYGYTF.

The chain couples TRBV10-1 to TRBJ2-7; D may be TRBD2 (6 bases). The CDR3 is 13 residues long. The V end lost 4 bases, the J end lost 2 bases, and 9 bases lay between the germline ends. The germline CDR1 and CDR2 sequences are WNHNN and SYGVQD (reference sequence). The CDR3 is CASSGSGTYEQYF. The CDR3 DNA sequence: TGCGCCAGCAGTGGTAGCGGAACCTACGAGCAGTACTTC.

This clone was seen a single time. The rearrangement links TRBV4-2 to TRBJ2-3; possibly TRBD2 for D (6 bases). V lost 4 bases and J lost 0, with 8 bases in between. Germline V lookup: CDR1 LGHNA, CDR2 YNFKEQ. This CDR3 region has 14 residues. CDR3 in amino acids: CASSPSGSTDTQYF. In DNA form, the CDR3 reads TGTGCCAGCAGCCCCAGCGGGAGCACAGATACGCAGTATTTT.

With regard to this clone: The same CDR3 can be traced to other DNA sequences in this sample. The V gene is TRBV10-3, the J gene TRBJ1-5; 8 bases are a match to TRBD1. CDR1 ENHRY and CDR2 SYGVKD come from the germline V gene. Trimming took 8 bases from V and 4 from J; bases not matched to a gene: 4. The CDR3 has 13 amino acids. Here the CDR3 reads CAISGGGNQPQHF. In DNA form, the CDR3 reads TGTGCCATCTCAGGGGGCGGAAATCAGCCCCAGCATTTT.